The 24 T cell receptor beta chains reported below all come from one sample, sequenced in a study of T cells after yellow fever vaccination. One entry per CDR3 protein, called by TCRdb with MiXCR from the 5' RACE reads. Here the sample spans about 220,000 distinct CDR3 sequences, roughly 3% being singletons. The sequencing here drew on CD4+ T cells sorted from PBMCs, taken 10 days after the yellow fever booster vaccination. These receptor sequences come from a man between 18 and 29 years old who received the YFV17D yellow fever vaccine.

This clonotype was detected many times. The rearrangement links TRBV5-1 to TRBJ2-2; no clear D. Trimming left V 5 bases short and J 5 bases short, with 10 bases between. Germline assignment: CDR1 SGHRS and CDR2 YFSETQ. The CDR3 has 13 amino acids. As DNA, the CDR3 is TGCGCCAGCAGGCCTATAGGGACCGGGGAGCTGTTTTTT. This gives the protein CASRPIGTGELFF.

Written as DNA, the CDR3 is TGCAGTGCTAGAGATCCGGGACCGGAAAAAGAGACCCAGTACTTC. As protein: CSARDPGPEKETQYF. This rearrangement joins TRBV20-1 to TRBJ2-5, with D possibly called TRBD1 or TRBD2 (5 bases each). CDR1 DFQATT and CDR2 SNEGSKA come from the germline V gene (reference sequence). The CDR3 is made up of 15 amino acids. Between the trimmed V and J ends, which lost 0 bases and 3 bases, there was a span of 14 bases.

This clonotype has at least ten counts. CDR3 coding DNA: TGTGCCAGCAGTTTAAGGGACGGGACAGATACGCAGTATTTT. This translates into CASSLRDGTDTQYF. The chain combines TRBV27 with TRBJ2-3; D may correspond to TRBD1 or TRBD2 (5 bases each). CDR1 and CDR2 (germline): MNHEY, SMNVEV (reference sequence). This CDR3 region has 14 residues. V shed 2 bases and J shed 3 bases, with 9 bases lying between them.

V is TRBV2 and J is TRBJ2-5; 7 bases map to TRBD2. CDR1 and CDR2 from the germline V gene are SNHLY and FYNNEI. CDR3 length: 15 residues. V dropped 7 bases and J dropped 5; count of bases not matched to a gene: 13. The CDR3 loop is CASMGSRTGGETQYF. The CDR3 coding sequence is TGTGCCAGCATGGGGAGCCGGACGGGAGGTGAGACCCAGTACTTC.

This CDR3 is CSVGRTGADGYTF. In DNA form, the CDR3 reads TGCAGCGTTGGTAGGACAGGGGCGGATGGCTACACCTTC. This chain connects TRBV29-1 to TRBJ1-2, with 9 bases matching TRBD1. Per germline, CDR1 SQVTM and CDR2 ANQGSEA. CDR3 length: 13 residues. After removal of 4 bases from V and 6 bases from J, the junction contained 6 bases not matched to a gene.

In this sample, this clonotype turned up a few times. The rearrangement links TRBV6-5 to TRBJ2-1, with D possibly matching TRBD1 (7 bases). Germline assignment: CDR1 MNHEY and CDR2 SVGAGI. V shed 6 bases and J shed 3 bases, with 15 bases lying between them. This CDR3 region has 15 residues. CDR3 bases: TGTGCCAGCAGGACCGCGGGACAGAACTACAATGAGCAGTTCTTC. It yields the protein CASRTAGQNYNEQFF.

The sample holds many counts of this clonotype. The V and J genes are TRBV7-3 and TRBJ1-1; no clear D gene. Trimming stripped 2 bases from V and 3 bases from J, with 7 bases between. CDR1 and CDR2 from the germline V gene are SGHTA and FQGTGA. The CDR3 consists of 13 residues. CDR3: CASSLLSDTEAFF. The CDR3 DNA reads as TGTGCCAGCAGCTTACTCTCCGACACTGAAGCTTTCTTT.

At least ten counts were recorded for this clonotype. The chain has TRBV7-3 and TRBJ1-6, with TRBD1 matching 7 bases. Germline CDR1 SGHTA, CDR2 FQGTGA. This CDR3 has 13 residues. Trimming took 2 bases from V and 13 from J; bases not matched to a gene: 5. The CDR3 DNA sequence: TGTGCCAGCAGCTTAGCCACAGGGGTGCCCCTCCACTTT. Its protein product is CASSLATGVPLHF.

This clonotype has ten or more counts. The rearrangement joins TRBV5-1 to TRBJ2-2; 9 nucleotides match TRBD1. Germline loops: CDR1 SGHRS, CDR2 YFSETQ. The J segment lost 6 bases and the V segment lost 0 bases, leaving 6 bases of the junction unmatched. The CDR3 sequence is 16 residues long. The CDR3 region is CASSLGDRALAGELFF. The CDR3 DNA reads TGCGCCAGCAGCTTGGGGGACAGGGCCCTGGCCGGGGAGCTGTTTTTT.

This clonotype appeared many times. V is TRBV7-2 and J is TRBJ2-7; D remains unclear. In germline, CDR1 is SGHTA, CDR2 FQGNSA. This CDR3 region has 14 residues. V lost 5 bases and J 5 bases, leaving 16 bases between the germline ends. As DNA, the CDR3 is TGTGCCAGCAGCCCAAGCGCCGAGGAGAACGAGCAGTACGTC. Translated: CASSPSAEENEQYV.

This clonotype has at least ten counts. A junction boundary mismatches the germline segment, possibly from a read error. The chain links TRBV6-5 to TRBJ2-6; 8 bases agree with TRBD1. The CDR3 is 19 amino acids. CDR1 is MNHEY, CDR2 SVGAGI, per germline. The CDR3 spells CASNYLSGGAGAGANVLTF. CDR3 sequence (DNA): TGTGCCAGCAATTACCTATCAGGGGGCGCTGGAGCTGGGGCCAACGTCCTGACTTTC.

The rearrangement links TRBV12-3 or TRBV12-4 to TRBJ1-6; no clear D. Trimming left V 4 bases short and J 7 bases short, with 14 bases between. This CDR3 is built from 15 residues. CDR3 loop: CASSWMEGGNSPLHF. The CDR3 bases are TGTGCCAGCAGTTGGATGGAGGGTGGGAATTCACCCCTCCACTTT.

This clonotype has more than one count but fewer than ten. The gene calls are TRBV4-1 and TRBJ1-2, with D maybe TRBD1 (5 bases). Germline CDR1 reads MGHRA; CDR2 reads YSYEKL. This CDR3 is 15 amino acids long. The V and J ends lost 4 bases and 3 bases respectively, with 15 bases between them. The CDR3 loop is CASSPLRDSDYGYTF. In DNA, the CDR3 is TGCGCCAGCAGCCCTCTTAGGGACTCAGACTATGGCTACACCTTC.

This clonotype was recorded at least ten times. The chain combines TRBV21-1 with TRBJ1-4. TRBV21-1 is a known pseudogene. This CDR3 region has 11 residues. The CDR3 is CASSKDEKLFF. The CDR3 DNA reads TGTGCCAGCAGCAAAGATGAAAAACTGTTTTTT.

This clonotype was picked up many times. The chain has TRBV29-1 and TRBJ2-7; 8 bases align to TRBD1. Germline V gene data show CDR1 as SQVTM and CDR2 as ANQGSEA. Unmatched junction bases numbered 6, after V lost 2 bases and J lost 3 bases. The CDR3 extends over 14 amino acids. This CDR3 reads CSVERTGPLYEQYF. The DNA for the CDR3 is TGCAGCGTTGAAAGGACAGGGCCCCTCTACGAGCAGTACTTC.

In nucleotides, the CDR3 is TGTGCCAGCAGCGTGGGACAGGGATCTATTGAGACCCAGTACTTC. Encoded protein: CASSVGQGSIETQYF. The gene calls are TRBV9 and TRBJ2-5, with 9 bases that match TRBD1. V was pared by 2 bases and J by 5 bases, with 7 bases of the junction left unmatched. This CDR3 comprises 15 residues. CDR1 and CDR2 from the germline V gene are SGDLS and YYNGEE.

This clonotype came up many times. This chain connects TRBV5-1 to TRBJ1-1; weak D call: TRBD1 (6 bases). This CDR3 spans 14 amino acids. Trimming cost V 6 bases and J 0 bases, with 12 bases left between them. The germline V gene encodes CDR1 SGHRS and CDR2 YFSETQ. The CDR3 bases are TGCGCCAGCAACCCGGGACACATGAACACTGAAGCTTTCTTT. Its translation is CASNPGHMNTEAFF.

This clonotype came up a few times. The V call is TRBV20-1, the J call TRBJ1-6, with TRBD1 identical over 9 bases. The V and J ends lost 2 bases and 5 bases, in that order; junction bases with no gene match: 4. The CDR3 totals 15 residues. CDR1 is DFQATT, CDR2 SNEGSKA, per germline (reference sequence). The CDR3 reads CSARFGTGNNSPLHF. The DNA for the CDR3 is TGCAGTGCTAGATTCGGGACAGGGAATAATTCACCCCTCCACTTT.

At least ten counts were recorded for this clonotype. J is TRBJ2-3 and V is TRBV29-1, with a weak D call TRBD2 (5 bases). The ends were cut back, 4 bases at V and 6 bases at J, with 17 bases in the middle. The CDR3 has 14 residues. CDR1 SQVTM and CDR2 ANQGSEA come from the germline V gene. The DNA of the CDR3 is TGCAGCGTTGGACATTGGAGGACCCACGATACGCAGTATTTT. Protein sequence: CSVGHWRTHDTQYF.

The sample holds many counts of this clonotype. The chain carries TRBV6-6 and TRBJ1-4; D may be TRBD1 (5 bases). CDR3 length: 15 amino acids. V was clipped by 4 bases and J by 7 bases, with 16 bases between them. Germline V CDR1 and CDR2: MNHNY, SVGAGI (reference sequence). CDR3 sequence: CASSSTGRGSEKLFF. CDR3 bases: TGTGCCAGCAGTTCCACCGGGCGGGGGTCTGAAAAACTGTTTTTT.

This clonotype was picked up a small number of times. V is TRBV5-4 and J is TRBJ1-4; a weak D match, TRBD1 (6 bases). Germline CDR1 is SGHNT and CDR2 is YYREEE (reference sequence). Trimming left V 3 bases short and J 12 bases short, with 18 bases between. The CDR3 is made up of 14 amino acids. The CDR3 loop is CASSSKTGPRELFF. CDR3 nucleotides: TGTGCCAGCAGCTCGAAAACAGGGCCGAGGGAACTGTTTTTT. Together with reference TRBV5-4 and TRBJ1-4, the CDR3 gives the full variable domain: ETGVTQSPTHLIKTRGQQVTLRCSSQSGHNTVSWYQQALGQGPQFIFQYYREEENGRGNFPPRFSGLQFPNYSSELNVNALELDDSALYLCASSSKTGPRELFFGSGTQLSVL.

This clonotype was seen ten or more times. V usage is TRBV5-1 and J usage is TRBJ1-3; tentative D call: TRBD1 (6 bases). Trimming removed 3 bases at V and 0 bases at J, with 7 bases between. The CDR3 loop spans 14 amino acids. Germline V gene data show CDR1 as SGHRS and CDR2 as YFSETQ. The CDR3, as DNA: TGCGCCAGCAGCTCACAGGGCTCTGGAAACACCATATATTTT. Translating it yields CASSSQGSGNTIYF.

This clonotype was seen a handful of times. The chain uses TRBV9 and TRBJ1-2; D not resolved. This CDR3 has 15 amino acids. CDR1 is SGDLS and CDR2 is YYNGEE in the germline V gene. The V gene lost 0 bases and the J gene lost 0 bases, with 9 bases spanning the gap. The CDR3 coding sequence is TGTGCCAGCAGCGTAGAGGCATTAGCTAACTATGGCTACACCTTC. It yields the protein CASSVEALANYGYTF.

This clonotype came up many times. The J gene is TRBJ2-7, the V gene TRBV5-1; no reliable D call. Germline V gene data show CDR1 as SGHRS and CDR2 as YFSETQ. V was trimmed by 3 bases and J by 3 bases, leaving 10 bases between them. The CDR3 is 13 amino acids. The CDR3 sequence: CASSSESLYEQYF. As DNA, the CDR3 is TGCGCCAGCAGCTCGGAATCCCTCTACGAGCAGTACTTC.